This is a list of T cell receptor beta chains from one sample in a study of cytomegalovirus exposure and HLA in healthy donors. Using immunoSEQ multiplex PCR, the repertoire was profiled, and TCRdb retains in-frame clones only, with some absent. The sample lists 100,000 or so clones; roughly four fifths were seen once. Material for sequencing was PBMCs. The receptors originated from a man younger than 45 in good health and CMV-seropositive. Each CDR3 is given with its conserved first and last residue. A D gene is named only where the DNA matches it firmly. Size is omitted from some rows. Given values are once, few, many or a class for expanded clones.

v_gene	j_gene	d_gene	abundance	CDR3nt	CDR3aa
TRBV19	TRBJ2-5	.	.	TGTGCCAGTAGCCAACAGGGACGTCAAGAGACCCAGTACTTC	CASSQQGRQETQYF
TRBV28	TRBJ1-5	.	.	TGTGCCAGCAGTTTTCGGGGGGCCCAGCCCCAGCATTTT	CASSFRGAQPQHF
TRBV6-5	TRBJ1-4	TRBD1	few	TGTGCCAGCAGTTCCGGGACAGGTCTTAATGAAAAACTGTTTTTT	CASSSGTGLNEKLFF
TRBV4-2	TRBJ1-2	.	.	TGTGCCAGCAGCCAAGATTTAACAGGGAGTTACTATGGCTACACCTTC	CASSQDLTGSYYGYTF
TRBV19	TRBJ2-7	.	.	TGTGCCAGTAGTATCGGCGCCGGGAAACTGGACGAGCAGTACTTC	CASSIGAGKLDEQYF
TRBV30	TRBJ1-6	.	.	TGTGCCTGGAGGCCCCAGGGATGGGATTCACCCCTCCACTTT	CAWRPQGWDSPLHF
TRBV19	TRBJ1-5	TRBD1	.	TGTGCCAGTAGTATAATAAGGGGGACAGGGGTCAGGAACGGCAATCAGCCCCAGCATTTT	CASSIIRGTGVRNGNQPQHF
TRBV5-8	TRBJ2-6	.	.	TGTGCCAGCAGCTTTCTCTCTGGGGCCAACGTCCTGACTTTC	CASSFLSGANVLTF
TRBV5-1	TRBJ2-2	.	.	TGCGCCAGCAGCTCCAGCAGGGTTACGAACACCGGGGAGCTGTTTTTT	CASSSSRVTNTGELFF
TRBV18	TRBJ2-5	.	.	TGTGCCAGCTCACCGCAAGAGAAGACCCAGTACTTC	CASSPQEKTQYF
TRBV18	TRBJ2-7	.	.	TGTGCCAGCTCACCATTGGGGAGCTCCTACGAGCAGTACTTC	CASSPLGSSYEQYF
TRBV28	TRBJ1-1	TRBD1	.	TGTGCCATTAGACCCGGGACAGCCCCTACTAAAGCTTTCTTT	CAIRPGTAPTKAFF
TRBV15	TRBJ1-1	TRBD1	.	TGTGCCACCAGCAGTGTGAGGGGGCGGAACACTGAAGCTTTCTTT	CATSSVRGRNTEAFF
TRBV30	TRBJ1-1	.	.	TGTGCCTGGAAGGCCAGGGAAGCTTTCTTT	CAWKAREAFF
TRBV7-9	TRBJ1-1	TRBD1	.	TGTGCCAGCAGACCCGCAATATTACAGGGGCAGACTGAAGCTTTCTTT	CASRPAILQGQTEAFF
TRBV2	TRBJ2-7	TRBD1	.	TGTGCCAGCAGTCCGACAGGGGAAATATTCTACGAGCAGTACTTC	CASSPTGEIFYEQYF
TRBV6-5	TRBJ1-4	TRBD1	once	TGTGCCAGCAGTTACGGGGACAGGATTTTTGAAAAACTGTTTTTT	CASSYGDRIFEKLFF
TRBV19	TRBJ2-1	TRBD2	.	TGTGCCAGTAGGAGTTATAGCGGGAACTACAATGAGCAGTTCTTC	CASRSYSGNYNEQFF
TRBV7-8	TRBJ2-1	TRBD2	.	TGTGCCAGCAGCTCCCCCTGGACTAGTTCGGGCCGTGAGCAGTTCTTC	CASSSPWTSSGREQFF
TRBV20-1	TRBJ2-5	.	.	TGCAGTGCTACGGAAGAGACCCAGTACTTC	CSATEETQYF
TRBV10-3	TRBJ1-3	.	.	TGTGCCATCAGTGAGGGGGAGGGAGCTACTGGAAACACCATATATTTT	CAISEGEGATGNTIYF
TRBV6-5	TRBJ1-4	.	once	TGTGCCAGCAGGAGCCAGGGTTCCACTAATGAAAAACTGTTTTTT	CASRSQGSTNEKLFF
TRBV11-2	TRBJ2-3	.	once	TGTGCCAGCAGCCGGTGGGGGGACGCAACAGATACGCAGTATTTT	CASSRWGDATDTQYF
TRBV27	TRBJ2-2	TRBD2	.	TGTGCCAGCGGGTCCTGGGACTACCTGCAGACCGGGGAGCTGTTTTTT	CASGSWDYLQTGELFF
TRBV7-2	TRBJ2-7	.	.	TGTGCCAGCAGTTCTACTGCGGGGGAGCAGTACTTC	CASSSTAGEQYF
TRBV7-9	TRBJ2-7	.	.	TGTTCCAGCAGCTTAGAGGGACTGGGGATCTACGAGCAGTACTTC	CSSSLEGLGIYEQYF
TRBV4-2	TRBJ2-2	TRBD2	.	TGTGCCAGCAGCCAAGAGGGGGGGTGGACCGGGGAGCTGTTTTTT	CASSQEGGWTGELFF
TRBV27	TRBJ2-6	.	.	TGTGCCAGCAGTGGCGCAGGGCAAGGGGCCAACGTCCTGACTTTC	CASSGAGQGANVLTF
TRBV9	TRBJ2-1	TRBD2	once	TGTGCCAGCAGCGCAGGGACTAGCGGCTACAATGAGCAGTTCTTC	CASSAGTSGYNEQFF
TRBV28	TRBJ1-5	TRBD1	once	TGTGCCAGCAGTTTGGACAGGAGCAATCAGCCCCAGCATTTT	CASSLDRSNQPQHF
TRBV10-3	TRBJ2-2	TRBD1	.	TGTGCCATCAGGCAGGGGGACGTGCCCGGGGAGCTGTTTTTT	CAIRQGDVPGELFF
TRBV11-3	TRBJ2-2	TRBD2	once	TGTGCCAGCAGCGCGCTAGCGGGAGTTGCCGGGGAGCTGTTTTTT	CASSALAGVAGELFF
TRBV7-7	TRBJ2-3	.	.	TGTGCCAGCAGCCGGGCAGGGGAAACAGATACGCAGTATTTT	CASSRAGETDTQYF
TRBV5-4	TRBJ2-5	TRBD2	once	TGTGCCAGCCGGGAGGGCTCCCTGGGGCAAGAGACCCAGTACTTC	CASREGSLGQETQYF
TRBV4-1	TRBJ1-4	TRBD1	.	TGCGCCAGCAGCCAAGACGAGCAGGGGGCGAATACTAATGAAAAACTGTTTTTT	CASSQDEQGANTNEKLFF
TRBV28	TRBJ2-7	.	.	TGTGCCAGCAGTGTAAATTACGAGCAGTACTTC	CASSVNYEQYF
TRBV30	TRBJ2-7	.	.	TGTGCCTGGAGTGTACAGGGCCCCTCCTACGAGCAGTACTTC	CAWSVQGPSYEQYF
TRBV13	TRBJ1-1	TRBD1	.	TGTGCCAGCAGCAAAGACCCTGGACAGGGCAACACTGAAGCTTTCTTT	CASSKDPGQGNTEAFF
TRBV12-5	TRBJ2-1	.	.	TGTGCTAGTGGTTTGAGCAGGCCCGGTGAGCAGTTCTTC	CASGLSRPGEQFF
TRBV10-3	TRBJ2-7	TRBD2	.	TGTGCCATCAGTGAAGGGCGGGAGGGCTTCTACGAGCAGTACTTC	CAISEGREGFYEQYF
TRBV7-8	TRBJ1-3	.	.	TGTGCCAGCAGCTTACAGCAGCCACTACTCTCTGGAAACACCATATATTTT	CASSLQQPLLSGNTIYF
TRBV7-8	TRBJ2-3	.	.	TGTGCCAGCAGCTTAGCTCGGTCGGGGGACAGTGGCACAGATACGCAGTATTTT	CASSLARSGDSGTDTQYF
TRBV19	TRBJ1-5	.	.	TGTGCCAGTAGCCGAACAGGGCCGGCTAGCAATCAGCCCCAGCATTTT	CASSRTGPASNQPQHF
TRBV7-8	TRBJ2-3	.	.	TGTGCCAGCAGCTCCAACACAGATACGCAGTATTTT	CASSSNTDTQYF
TRBV7-2	TRBJ1-1	TRBD1	.	TGTGCCAGCAGCTCCATTGGGACAGGCCAAGTATCTTTCTTT	CASSSIGTGQVSFF
TRBV28	TRBJ2-1	TRBD2	.	TGTGCCAGCAGTTTAAGACTAGCGGGAGCTAGTGAGCAGTTCTTC	CASSLRLAGASEQFF
TRBV11-3	TRBJ1-1	TRBD1	.	TGTGCCAGCAGCCCCGGACAGGGTTCGAACACTGAAGCTTTCTTT	CASSPGQGSNTEAFF
TRBV29-1	TRBJ1-2	TRBD1	.	TGCAGCGTCGGACAGGGGGGTGGAGGCTACACCTTC	CSVGQGGGGYTF
TRBV27	TRBJ2-7	TRBD2	.	TGTGCCAGCAGTCCCCGGACTAGCGGGAGGTACGAGCAGTACTTC	CASSPRTSGRYEQYF
TRBV28	TRBJ2-7	TRBD1	.	TGTGCCAGCAGCCTCGGACAGGGGTTAATCTACGAGCAGTACTTC	CASSLGQGLIYEQYF
TRBV7-6	TRBJ1-1	.	.	TGTGCCAGCAGCTTATTTTTCAACCCCGGGAACACTGAAGCTTTCTTT	CASSLFFNPGNTEAFF
TRBV29-1	TRBJ2-5	.	.	TGCAGCGGCGGGGTACAAGAGACCCAGTACTTC	CSGGVQETQYF
TRBV6-6	TRBJ2-5	.	.	TGTGCCAGCGCCATTAACAAAGAGACCCAGTACTTC	CASAINKETQYF
TRBV7-8	TRBJ2-1	TRBD2	.	TGTGCCAGCAGTGGCGGGAGGGCCAAGGAGCAGTTCTTC	CASSGGRAKEQFF
TRBV19	TRBJ1-3	.	.	TGTGCCAGTGGGGCCGGGACACCACCAGGACCTGGAAACACCATATATTTT	CASGAGTPPGPGNTIYF
TRBV19	TRBJ1-2	.	.	TGTGCCAGTAGTACCGAGGCAGCTAACTATGGCTACACCTTC	CASSTEAANYGYTF